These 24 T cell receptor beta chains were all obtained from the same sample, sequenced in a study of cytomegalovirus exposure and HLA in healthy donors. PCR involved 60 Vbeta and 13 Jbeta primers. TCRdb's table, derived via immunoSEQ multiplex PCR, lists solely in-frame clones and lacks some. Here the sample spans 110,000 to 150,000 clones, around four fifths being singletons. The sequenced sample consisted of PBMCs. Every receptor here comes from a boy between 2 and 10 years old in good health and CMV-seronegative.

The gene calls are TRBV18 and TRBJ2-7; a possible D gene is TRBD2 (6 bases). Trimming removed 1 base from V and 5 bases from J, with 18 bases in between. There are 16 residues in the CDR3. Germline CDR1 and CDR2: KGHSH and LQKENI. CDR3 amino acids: CASSPLGDGGINEQYF. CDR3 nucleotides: TGTGCCAGCTCACCACTTGGTGACGGCGGGATTAACGAGCAGTACTTC.

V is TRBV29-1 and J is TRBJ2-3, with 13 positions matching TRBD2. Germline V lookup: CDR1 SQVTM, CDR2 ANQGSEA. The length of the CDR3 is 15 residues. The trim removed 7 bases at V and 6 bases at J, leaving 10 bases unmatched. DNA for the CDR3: TGCAGCGCACATGGACTAGCGGGAGTGGCGGATACGCAGTATTTT. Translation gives CSAHGLAGVADTQYF.

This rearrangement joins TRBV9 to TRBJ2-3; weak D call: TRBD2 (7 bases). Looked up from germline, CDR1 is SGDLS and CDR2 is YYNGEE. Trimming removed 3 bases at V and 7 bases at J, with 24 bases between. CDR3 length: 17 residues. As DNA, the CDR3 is TGTGCCAGCAGCGGTGAGCCGGGGGGCGCCACGTATCATACGCAGTATTTT. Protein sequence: CASSGEPGGATYHTQYF.

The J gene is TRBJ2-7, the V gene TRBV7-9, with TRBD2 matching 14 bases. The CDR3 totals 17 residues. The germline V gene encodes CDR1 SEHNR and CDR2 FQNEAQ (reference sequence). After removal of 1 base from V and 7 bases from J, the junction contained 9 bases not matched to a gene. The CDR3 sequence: CASSLGQGLAGVWEQYF. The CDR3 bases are TGTGCCAGCAGCTTAGGGCAGGGACTAGCGGGAGTCTGGGAGCAGTACTTC.

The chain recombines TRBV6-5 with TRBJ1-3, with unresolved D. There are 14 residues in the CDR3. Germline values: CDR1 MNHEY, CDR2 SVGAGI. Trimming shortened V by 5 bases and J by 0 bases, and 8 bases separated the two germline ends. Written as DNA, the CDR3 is TGTGCCAGCAGTGCCCCGGGCTCTGGAAACACCATATATTTT. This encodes CASSAPGSGNTIYF.

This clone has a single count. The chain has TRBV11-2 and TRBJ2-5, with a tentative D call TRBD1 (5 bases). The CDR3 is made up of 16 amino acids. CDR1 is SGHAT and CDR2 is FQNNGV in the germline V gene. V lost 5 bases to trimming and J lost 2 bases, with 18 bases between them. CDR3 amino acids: CASSPRLARQQETQYF. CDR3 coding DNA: TGTGCCAGCAGCCCTAGGCTGGCACGACAGCAAGAGACCCAGTACTTC.

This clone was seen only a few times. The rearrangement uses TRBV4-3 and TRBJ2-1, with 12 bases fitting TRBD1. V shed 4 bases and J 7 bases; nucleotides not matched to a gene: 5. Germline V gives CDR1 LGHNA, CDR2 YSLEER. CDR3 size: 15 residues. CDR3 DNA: TGCGCCAGCAGCCTCCGGGACAGGGGGCGAAATGAGCAGTTCTTC. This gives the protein CASSLRDRGRNEQFF.

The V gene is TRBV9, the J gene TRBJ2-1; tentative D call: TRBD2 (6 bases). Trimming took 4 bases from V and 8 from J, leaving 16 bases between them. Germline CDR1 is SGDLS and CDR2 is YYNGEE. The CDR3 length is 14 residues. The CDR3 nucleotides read TGTGCCAGCAGCTCTAGGGCGGGGAGGCATGAGCAGTTCTTC. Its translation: CASSSRAGRHEQFF.

The CDR3 region is CSVSSGVQETQYF. CDR3 DNA: TGCAGCGTGAGTAGCGGGGTGCAAGAGACCCAGTACTTC. The V call is TRBV29-1, the J call TRBJ2-5, with 8 bases lining up with TRBD2. This CDR3 is 13 amino acids long. Germline assignment: CDR1 SQVTM and CDR2 ANQGSEA. V dropped 6 bases and J dropped 2; count of bases not matched to a gene: 5.

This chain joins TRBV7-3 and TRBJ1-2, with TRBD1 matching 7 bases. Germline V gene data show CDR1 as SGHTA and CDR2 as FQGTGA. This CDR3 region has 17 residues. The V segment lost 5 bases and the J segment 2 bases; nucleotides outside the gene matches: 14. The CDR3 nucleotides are TGTGCCAGCAGCCCTCGGCTGGCCACAGGGGAGAACTATGGCTACACCTTC. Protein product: CASSPRLATGENYGYTF.

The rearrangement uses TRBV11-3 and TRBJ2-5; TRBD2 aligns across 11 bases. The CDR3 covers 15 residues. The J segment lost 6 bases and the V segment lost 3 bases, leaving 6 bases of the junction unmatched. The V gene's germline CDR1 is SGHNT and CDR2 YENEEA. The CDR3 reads CASSFTSGGPQTQYF. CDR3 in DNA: TGTGCCAGCAGCTTCACTAGCGGGGGTCCACAGACCCAGTACTTC.

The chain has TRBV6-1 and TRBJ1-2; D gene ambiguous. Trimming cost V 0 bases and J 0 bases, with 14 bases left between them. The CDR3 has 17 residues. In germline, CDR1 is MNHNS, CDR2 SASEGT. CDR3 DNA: TGTGCCAGCAGTGAAGCGCTTCGGAGATTAGCTAACTATGGCTACACCTTC. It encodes CASSEALRRLANYGYTF.

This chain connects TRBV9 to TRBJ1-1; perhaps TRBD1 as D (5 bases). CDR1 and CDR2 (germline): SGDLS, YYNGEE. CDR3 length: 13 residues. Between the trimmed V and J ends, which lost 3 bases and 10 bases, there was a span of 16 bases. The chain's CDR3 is CASSADGGGGAFF. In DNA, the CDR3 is TGTGCCAGCAGCGCGGACGGGGGTGGCGGAGCTTTCTTT.

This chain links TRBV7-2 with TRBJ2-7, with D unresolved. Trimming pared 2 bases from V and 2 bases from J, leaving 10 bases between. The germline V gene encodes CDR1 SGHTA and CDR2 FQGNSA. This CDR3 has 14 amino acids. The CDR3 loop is CASSLRLNPYEQYF. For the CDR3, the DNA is TGTGCCAGCAGCTTAAGACTGAATCCCTACGAGCAGTACTTC.

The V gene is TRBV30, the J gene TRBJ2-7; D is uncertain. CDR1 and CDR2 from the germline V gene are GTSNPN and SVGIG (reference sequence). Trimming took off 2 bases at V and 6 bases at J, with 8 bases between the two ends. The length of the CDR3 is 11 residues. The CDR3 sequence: CAWSSRSEQYF. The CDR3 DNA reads TGTGCCTGGAGTTCGAGAAGCGAGCAGTACTTC.

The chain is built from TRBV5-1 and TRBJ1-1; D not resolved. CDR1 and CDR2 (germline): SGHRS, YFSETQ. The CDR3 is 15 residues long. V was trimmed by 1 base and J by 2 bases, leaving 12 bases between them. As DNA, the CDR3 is TGCGCCAGCAGCTTGTTTGGAGTAATTAACACTGAAGCTTTCTTT. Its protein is CASSLFGVINTEAFF.

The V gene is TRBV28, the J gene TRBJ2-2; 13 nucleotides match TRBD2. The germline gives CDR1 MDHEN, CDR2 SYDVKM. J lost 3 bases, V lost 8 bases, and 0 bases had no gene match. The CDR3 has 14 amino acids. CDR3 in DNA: TGTGCCAGCGGACTAGCGGGAGACACCGGGGAGCTGTTTTTT. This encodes CASGLAGDTGELFF.

The CDR3 nucleotides are TGTGCCAGCAAGGGAGGGACGAACACTGAAGCTTTCTTT. Its translation: CASKGGTNTEAFF. The chain employs TRBV28 and TRBJ1-1, with D possibly TRBD1 on 5 matching bases. Trimming stripped 7 bases from V and 1 base from J, with 10 bases between. The CDR3 extends over 13 amino acids. Germline-derived CDR1 and CDR2 are MDHEN and SYDVKM.

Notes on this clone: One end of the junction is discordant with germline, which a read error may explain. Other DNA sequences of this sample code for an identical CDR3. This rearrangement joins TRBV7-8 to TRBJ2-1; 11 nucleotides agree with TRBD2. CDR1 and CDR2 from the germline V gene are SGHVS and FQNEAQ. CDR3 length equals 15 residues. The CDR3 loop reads CASSLWLAGGYEQFF. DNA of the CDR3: TGTGCCAGCAGCCTGTGGCTAGCGGGAGGTTATGAGCAATTCTTC.

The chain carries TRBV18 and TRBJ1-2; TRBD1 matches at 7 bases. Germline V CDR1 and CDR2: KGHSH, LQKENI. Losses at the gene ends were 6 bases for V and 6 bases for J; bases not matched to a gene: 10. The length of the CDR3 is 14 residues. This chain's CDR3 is CASSLNQGEDGYTF. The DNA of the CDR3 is TGTGCCAGCTCGCTTAATCAGGGGGAGGATGGCTACACCTTC.

The CDR3: CASSHLDRRTGNHNEQFF. In DNA form, the CDR3 reads TGTGCCAGCAGCCATCTGGATAGGAGGACAGGGAACCACAATGAGCAGTTCTTC. The rearrangement uses TRBV7-2 and TRBJ2-1; 8 positions agree with TRBD1. The CDR3 contains 18 residues. After removal of 5 bases from V and 5 bases from J, the junction contained 17 bases not matched to a gene. Germline V lookup: CDR1 SGHTA, CDR2 FQGNSA.

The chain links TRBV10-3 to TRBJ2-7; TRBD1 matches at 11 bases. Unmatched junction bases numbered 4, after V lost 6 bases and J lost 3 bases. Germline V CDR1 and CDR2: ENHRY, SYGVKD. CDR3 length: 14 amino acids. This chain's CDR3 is CAISAGTGGYEQYF. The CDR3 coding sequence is TGTGCCATCAGCGCCGGGACAGGGGGCTACGAGCAGTACTTC.

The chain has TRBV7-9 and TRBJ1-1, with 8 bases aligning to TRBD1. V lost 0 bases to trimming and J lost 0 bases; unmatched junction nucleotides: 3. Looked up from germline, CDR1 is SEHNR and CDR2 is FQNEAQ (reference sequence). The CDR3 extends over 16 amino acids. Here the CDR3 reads CASSLAPQGVNTEAFF. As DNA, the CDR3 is TGTGCCAGCAGCTTAGCACCACAGGGGGTGAACACTGAAGCTTTCTTT.

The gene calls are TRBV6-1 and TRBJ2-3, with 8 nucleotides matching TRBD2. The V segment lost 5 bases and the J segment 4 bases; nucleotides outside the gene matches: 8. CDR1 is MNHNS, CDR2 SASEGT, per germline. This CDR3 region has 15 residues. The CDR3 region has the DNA TGTGCCAGCAGTCTCTCCGGGGGGGGCGCAGATACGCAGTATTTT. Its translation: CASSLSGGGADTQYF.